This T cell receptor (beta chain) came from a study of blood T cell repertoires in COVID-19. About the study: T cells, B-cell-depleted T cells, or PBMCs provided the cDNA or gDNA that served as material.

Per the authors' pipeline: How many nucleated cells were present was estimated from reference gene primer amplification. The assay was immunoSEQ multiplex PCR, and TCRdb's table has in-frame clones only and misses some. For V, J and clone size, that table is used; D and trimming come from the DNA. The sample has over 45,000 clones, approximately 80% seen once. The germline gives CDR1 MNHEY, CDR2 SVGAGI. V dropped 7 bases and J dropped 0 bases, with 13 bases sitting between them. This CDR3 is built from 15 residues. The rearrangement joins TRBV6-5 to TRBJ1-3, with a tentative D call TRBD1 (5 bases). The clonotype comes from a man aged 65 to 85 with acute or convalescent COVID-19. The sequenced sample was peripheral blood. The CDR3 spells CASNPQGVSGNTIYF. In DNA, the CDR3 is TGTGCCAGCAATCCCCAGGGCGTCTCTGGAAACACCATATATTTT.